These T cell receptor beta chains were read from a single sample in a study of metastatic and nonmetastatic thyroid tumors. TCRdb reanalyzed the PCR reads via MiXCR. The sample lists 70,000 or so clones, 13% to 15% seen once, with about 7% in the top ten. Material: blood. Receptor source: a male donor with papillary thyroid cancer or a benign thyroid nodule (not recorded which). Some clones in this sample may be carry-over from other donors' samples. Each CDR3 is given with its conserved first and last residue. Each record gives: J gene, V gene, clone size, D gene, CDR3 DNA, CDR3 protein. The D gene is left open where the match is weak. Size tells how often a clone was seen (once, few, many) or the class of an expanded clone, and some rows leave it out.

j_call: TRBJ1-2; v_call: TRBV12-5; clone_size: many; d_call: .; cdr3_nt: TGTGCTAGTGGTCCCTCCGACAGCTATGGCTACACCTTC; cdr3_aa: CASGPSDSYGYTF
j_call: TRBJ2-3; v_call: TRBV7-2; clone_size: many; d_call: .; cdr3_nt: TGTGCCAGCAGCGTCGGTGTGGGGCAGCTCACAGATACGCAGTATTTT; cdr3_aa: CASSVGVGQLTDTQYF
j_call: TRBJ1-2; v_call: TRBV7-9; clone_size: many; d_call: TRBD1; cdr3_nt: TGTGCCAGCAGCTTAGCTCAGGGGGCCAATGGCTACACCTTC; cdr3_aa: CASSLAQGANGYTF
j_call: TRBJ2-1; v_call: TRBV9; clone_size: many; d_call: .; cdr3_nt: TGTGCCAGCAGCGTAGTGGGCGATGAGCAGTTCTTC; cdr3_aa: CASSVVGDEQFF
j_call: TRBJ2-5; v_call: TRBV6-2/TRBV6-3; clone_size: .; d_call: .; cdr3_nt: TGTGCCAGCAGTTACCGCGGGCCGAACATGGGAACTAAGGAGACCCAGTACTTC; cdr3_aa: CASSYRGPNMGTKETQYF
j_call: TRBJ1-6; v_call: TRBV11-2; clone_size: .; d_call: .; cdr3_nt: TGTGCCAGCAGCTTAGGAGGGTTAGGTTCACCCCTTCACTTT; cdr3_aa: CASSLGGLGSPLHF
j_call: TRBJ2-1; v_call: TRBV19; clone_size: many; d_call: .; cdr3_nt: TGTGCCAGAACCCCTGCCCAGAGCTCCTACAATGAGCAGTTCTTC; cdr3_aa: CARTPAQSSYNEQFF
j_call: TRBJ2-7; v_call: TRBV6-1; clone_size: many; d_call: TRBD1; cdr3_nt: TGTGCCAGCAGTTCACAGGGGGACTCCTACGAGCAGTACTTC; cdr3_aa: CASSSQGDSYEQYF
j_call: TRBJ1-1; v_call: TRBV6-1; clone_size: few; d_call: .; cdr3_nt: TGTGCCATCAGTGAATCCCGGCCTCTGTCGGGGGGAGCTTTCTTT; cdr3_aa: CAISESRPLSGGAFF
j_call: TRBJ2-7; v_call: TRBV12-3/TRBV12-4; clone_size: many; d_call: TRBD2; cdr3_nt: TGTGCCAGCAGTCCCGGGACTAGCGGGATCTACGAGCAGTACTTC; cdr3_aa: CASSPGTSGIYEQYF
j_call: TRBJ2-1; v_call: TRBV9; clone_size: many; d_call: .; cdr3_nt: TGTGCCAGCAGCGTAGAAATGAGCTCCTACAATGAGCAGTTCTTC; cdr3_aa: CASSVEMSSYNEQFF
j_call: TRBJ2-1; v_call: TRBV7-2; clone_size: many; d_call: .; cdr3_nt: TGTGCCAGCAGCTTTTACAATGAGCAGTTCTTC; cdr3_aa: CASSFYNEQFF
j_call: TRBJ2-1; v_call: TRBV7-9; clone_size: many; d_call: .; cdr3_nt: TGTGCCAGCAGCTTACCGGGAGCCCCGAGGAATGAGCAGTTCTTC; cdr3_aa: CASSLPGAPRNEQFF
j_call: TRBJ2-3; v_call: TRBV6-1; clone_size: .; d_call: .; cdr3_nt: TGTACCAGCAGTGTGAGGCAGGGAGTTGGTCGCACAGATACGCAGTATTTT; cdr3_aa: CTSSVRQGVGRTDTQYF
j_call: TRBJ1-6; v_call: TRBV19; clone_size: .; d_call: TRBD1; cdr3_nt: TGTGCCAGTAGTCCCGGGGGACAGAGAAATTCACCCCTCCACTTT; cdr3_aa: CASSPGGQRNSPLHF
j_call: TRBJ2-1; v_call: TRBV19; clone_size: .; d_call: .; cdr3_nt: TGTGCCACTAGTATAGGTTTGGACGATACCTACAATGAGCAGTTCTTC; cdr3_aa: CATSIGLDDTYNEQFF
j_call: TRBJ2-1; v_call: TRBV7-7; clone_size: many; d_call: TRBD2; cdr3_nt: TGTGCTAGCACCAACATTTTAGCGGGTTCCTCCTACAATGAGCAGTTCTTC; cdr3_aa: CASTNILAGSSYNEQFF
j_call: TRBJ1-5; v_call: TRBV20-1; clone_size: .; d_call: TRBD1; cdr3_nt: TGCAGTGCTTCTCAGGGGGCGCCCCGGCAGCCCCAGCATTTT; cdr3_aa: CSASQGAPRQPQHF
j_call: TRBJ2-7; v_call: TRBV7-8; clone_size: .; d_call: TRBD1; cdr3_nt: TGTGCCAGCAGCCGGGACAGCATAGTGTTCTACGAGCAGTACTTC; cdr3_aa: CASSRDSIVFYEQYF
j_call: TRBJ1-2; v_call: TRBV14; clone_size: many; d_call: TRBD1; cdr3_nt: TGTGCCAGCAGCCAAGCCTCAGGGGGAGGAGATGGCTACACCTTC; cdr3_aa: CASSQASGGGDGYTF
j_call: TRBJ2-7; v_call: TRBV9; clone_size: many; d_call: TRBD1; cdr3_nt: TGTGCCAGCAGCCCTCAGGGGGCCAACGAGCAGTACTTC; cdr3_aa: CASSPQGANEQYF
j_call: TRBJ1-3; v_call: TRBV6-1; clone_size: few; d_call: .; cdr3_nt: TGTGCCAGCAGTGATGAGGTACGGGACTCTGGAGACACCATATATTTT; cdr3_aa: CASSDEVRDSGDTIYF
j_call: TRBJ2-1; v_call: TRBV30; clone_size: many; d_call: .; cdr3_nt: TGTGCCTGGAGTCCCGGGATTGACAATGAGCAGTTCTTC; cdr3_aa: CAWSPGIDNEQFF
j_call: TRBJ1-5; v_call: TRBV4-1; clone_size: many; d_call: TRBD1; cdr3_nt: TGCGCCAGCAGCACAACGAGGGGGCGCGGACAGCCCCAGCATTTT; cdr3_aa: CASSTTRGRGQPQHF
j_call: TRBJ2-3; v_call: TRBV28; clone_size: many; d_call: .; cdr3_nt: TGTGCCAGCATCCAGGGGGATTTAGCGGGAACCTCAGATACGCAGTATTTT; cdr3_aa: CASIQGDLAGTSDTQYF
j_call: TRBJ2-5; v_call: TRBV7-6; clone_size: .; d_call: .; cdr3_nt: TGTGCCAGCCGCGCTGTCGGGGCCCAAGAGACCCAGTACTTC; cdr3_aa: CASRAVGAQETQYF
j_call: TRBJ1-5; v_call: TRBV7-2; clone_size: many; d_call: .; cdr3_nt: TGTGCCAGCAGCTTAGTGGCGGGGCCCCAGCATTTT; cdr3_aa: CASSLVAGPQHF
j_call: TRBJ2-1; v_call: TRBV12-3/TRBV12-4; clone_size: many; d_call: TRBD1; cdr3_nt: TGTGCCAGCAGGGACAGGGCAAGTGCCACTGAGCAGTTCTTC; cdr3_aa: CASRDRASATEQFF
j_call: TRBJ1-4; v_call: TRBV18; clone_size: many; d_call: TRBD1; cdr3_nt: TGTGCCAGCTCACCACCGGGACAGAATAATGAAAAACTGTTTTTT; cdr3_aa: CASSPPGQNNEKLFF
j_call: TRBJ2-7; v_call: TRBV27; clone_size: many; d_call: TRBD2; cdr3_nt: TGTGCCAGCAGTTTATCGGCGGAACGAAGCGGGAGGTGGTTCTACGAGCAGTACTTC; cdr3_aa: CASSLSAERSGRWFYEQYF
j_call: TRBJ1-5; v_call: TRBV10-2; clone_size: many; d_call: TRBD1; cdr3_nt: TGCGCCACCGCACAGGGGGCGCATGGCAATCAGCCCCAGCATTTT; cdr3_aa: CATAQGAHGNQPQHF
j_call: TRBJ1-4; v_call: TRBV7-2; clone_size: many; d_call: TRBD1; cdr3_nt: TGTGCCAGCAGCTTAGGACAGGGGGATGAAAAACTGTTTTTT; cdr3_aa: CASSLGQGDEKLFF
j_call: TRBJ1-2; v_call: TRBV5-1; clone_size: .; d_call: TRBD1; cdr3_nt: TGCGCCAGCAGCTTGGGACAGGGGGACTCTGGCTACACCTTC; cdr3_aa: CASSLGQGDSGYTF
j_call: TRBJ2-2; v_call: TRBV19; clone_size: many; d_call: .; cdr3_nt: TGTGCCAGTAGTTTTGCTAAGGGGGAGCTGTTTTTT; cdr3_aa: CASSFAKGELFF
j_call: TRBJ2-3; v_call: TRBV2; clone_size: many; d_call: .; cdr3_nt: TGTGCCAGAGAAGACGGGAGCACAGATACGCAGTATTTT; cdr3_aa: CAREDGSTDTQYF
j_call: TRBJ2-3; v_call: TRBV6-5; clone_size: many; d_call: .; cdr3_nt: TGTGCCAGCAGTTACGCACGGTCAGATACGCAGTATTTT; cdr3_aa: CASSYARSDTQYF
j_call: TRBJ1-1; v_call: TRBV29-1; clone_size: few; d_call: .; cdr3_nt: TGCAGCGTTGAGGGAGGGGCTCGTCTGAACACTGAAGCTTTCTTT; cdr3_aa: CSVEGGARLNTEAFF